This TCR beta chain was identified during a study of PD-1 blockade in classical Hodgkin lymphoma. In its sample, this clone was seen many times. Its antigen is not identified. The sample has other DNA sequences that encode this CDR3 too. This CDR3 has 14 residues. Germline V gene lookup returns CDR1 GTSNPN and CDR2 SVGIG (reference sequence). Deletions cut 0 bases from V and 9 bases from J, with 12 bases between. The study's findings and limits: A reduction in baseline TCR diversity was reportedly seen in newly diagnosed patients relative to healthy donors. Those achieving complete response showed baseline diversity like newly diagnosed patients.

Some clones are missing from TCRdb's copy, which holds only in-frame ones; the method was immunoSEQ multiplex PCR. The sample lists approximately 44,000 clones, approximately 71% occurring once. Time point defined: cycle 4 day 1 (C4D1), after five to seven weeks of nivolumab. All trial patients relapsed after autologous stem cell transplantation. The chain uses TRBV30 and TRBJ1-6; D is unclear. This specimen consisted of peripheral blood mononuclear cells (PBMCs), obtained before the fourth cycle of nivolumab. This TCR derives from a human donor with classical Hodgkin lymphoma. CDR3 loop: CAWSVPQVPSPLHF. For the CDR3, the DNA is TGTGCCTGGAGTGTACCCCAGGTTCCTTCACCCCTCCACTTT.